Listed below are T cell receptor beta chains from one sample, sequenced in a study of identical twins. MiXCR, applied by TCRdb to the 5' RACE reads, yields one record per CDR3 protein. The table has about 530,000 distinct CDR3 sequences, approximately 14% seen once. These same records also appear under a second study, on yellow fever vaccine responses in identical twins.

The sample consisted of CD4+ T cells sorted from blood. The receptor set was obtained from a woman between 18 and 29 years old in good health. The conserved cysteine and the conserved F or W are not part of the CDR3 here. The D gene is left open where the match is weak. For some rows the clone size is stated as once, few or many, or as a class when expanded; others skip it.

d_call	v_call	clone_size	j_call	cdr3_aa
NA	TRBV20-1	NA	TRBJ1-2	SATGPYGYT
TRBD2	TRBV5-1	few	TRBJ2-1	ASSPVVKSGIGSGEQF
NA	TRBV4-1	few	TRBJ2-6	ASSLAPAGANVLT
NA	TRBV12-3/TRBV12-4	many	TRBJ2-1	ASSPIQEDNEQF
TRBD1	TRBV6-2/TRBV6-3	NA	TRBJ1-6	ASSYRDRLGNSPLH
TRBD2	TRBV5-1	NA	TRBJ2-3	ASSSPQLAGGGDTQY
TRBD1	TRBV2	NA	TRBJ2-1	ASTPRGFYNEQF
TRBD2	TRBV11-2	few	TRBJ2-4	ASSPRTSGGGKNIQY
NA	TRBV20-1	few	TRBJ2-2	SALGQGKAGVRIGELF
TRBD1	TRBV6-4	NA	TRBJ1-4	ASRKTGGDEKLF
NA	TRBV4-1	NA	TRBJ2-3	ASSQDGRSTDTQY
NA	TRBV7-2	few	TRBJ1-2	ASSLGLRLQGYGYT
TRBD1	TRBV5-1	few	TRBJ2-1	ASSSGQSYNEQF
NA	TRBV12-3/TRBV12-4	many	TRBJ1-2	ASSLVARESSGYT
TRBD2	TRBV20-1	many	TRBJ2-3	SALQREQSTDTQY
NA	TRBV20-1	NA	TRBJ2-3	SAPPARGARDTQY
NA	TRBV7-9	NA	TRBJ2-5	ASSLRSLGETQY
NA	TRBV5-1	many	TRBJ1-1	ASSLAGGARTEAF
NA	TRBV5-1	few	TRBJ2-3	ASSLMDWGRVADTQY
NA	TRBV7-3	NA	TRBJ2-1	ASSLTVGGSYNEQF
TRBD1	TRBV10-1	NA	TRBJ2-2	ASSESRTGGFLWSAGELF
TRBD2	TRBV7-9	few	TRBJ2-7	ASSHTSGGYEQY
TRBD1	TRBV12-3/TRBV12-4	many	TRBJ1-1	ASSFGQGWGFAEAF
TRBD1	TRBV14	NA	TRBJ2-2	ASSRTGDTGELF
NA	TRBV2	few	TRBJ2-2	ASTPLGRSTGELF
TRBD1	TRBV6-4	NA	TRBJ2-3	ASSESVLRDRADTQY
TRBD2	TRBV29-1	NA	TRBJ2-1	SVPPSSGRWDEQF
NA	TRBV20-1	NA	TRBJ2-5	SAMLGLQETQY
NA	TRBV29-1	few	TRBJ1-4	SAVGPNEKLF
NA	TRBV5-1	NA	TRBJ2-7	ASSSRDALYEQY
TRBD2	TRBV4-1	NA	TRBJ2-3	ASRLAGVADTQY